Each of the 24 T cell receptor beta chains below was sequenced from the same sample in a study of T cell responses to AZD1222 COVID-19 vaccine. Produced via immunoSEQ multiplex PCR; TCRdb's table is partial and in-frame only. The sample shows 110,000 or so clones, 75% to 90% of them seen only once. This specimen was peripheral blood, taken 28 days after the second AZD1222 dose. These receptors all come from an adult who received the AZD1222 COVID-19 vaccine.

The rearrangement uses TRBV7-9 and TRBJ2-1; 7 nucleotides align to TRBD2. Losses at the gene ends were 2 bases for V and 3 bases for J; bases not matched to a gene: 1. Looked up from germline, CDR1 is SEHNR and CDR2 is FQNEAQ (reference sequence). This CDR3 is 14 amino acids long. The CDR3: CASSLLAVYNEQFF. CDR3 nucleotides: TGTGCCAGCAGCTTACTAGCGGTCTACAATGAGCAGTTCTTC.

This chain connects TRBV3-1 (or the pseudogene TRBV3-2) to TRBJ1-4, with no clear D. The CDR3 runs to 15 residues. Germline V CDR1 and CDR2: LGHDT, YNNKEL (reference sequence). The ends were cut back, 4 bases at V and 7 bases at J, with 16 bases in the middle. The CDR3 here is CASSPSAVLSEKLFF. CDR3 coding DNA: TGTGCCAGCAGCCCCTCGGCCGTACTTAGTGAAAAACTGTTTTTT.

The chain is built from TRBV24-1 and TRBJ2-1, with D perhaps TRBD1 (6 bases). Germline values: CDR1 KGHDR, CDR2 SFDVKD. CDR3 length: 14 residues. Trimming pared 4 bases from V and 8 bases from J, leaving 14 bases between. Here the CDR3 reads CATSDPTRGDEQFF. Written as DNA, the CDR3 is TGTGCCACCAGTGACCCAACCAGGGGTGATGAGCAGTTCTTC.

The chain uses TRBV5-6 and TRBJ1-3; a weak D match, TRBD1 (5 bases). Trimming left V 3 bases short and J 2 bases short, with 9 bases between. Germline assignment: CDR1 SGHDT and CDR2 YYEEEE. The CDR3 is 14 residues long. The CDR3 nucleotides are TGTGCCAGCAGCTGGACGGGGGCTGGAAACACCATATATTTT. This sequence encodes CASSWTGAGNTIYF.

The J gene is TRBJ2-1, the V gene TRBV7-8; D not certain. CDR1 is SGHVS and CDR2 is FQNEAQ in the germline V gene. The V gene lost 1 base and the J gene lost 4 bases, with 8 bases spanning the gap. The CDR3 sequence is 14 residues long. The CDR3 protein is CASSLGEFYNEQFF. Written as DNA, the CDR3 is TGTGCCAGCAGCTTAGGAGAATTTTACAATGAGCAGTTCTTC.

The genes are TRBV28 and TRBJ2-7; no clear D gene. V was pared by 10 bases and J by 5 bases, with 18 bases between. The CDR3 is made up of 13 amino acids. CDR1 MDHEN and CDR2 SYDVKM come from the germline V gene. The CDR3 reads CATQSASFDEQYF. CDR3 nucleotides: TGTGCCACCCAAAGCGCCAGCTTTGACGAGCAGTACTTC.

The chain joins TRBV4-1 to TRBJ1-1; D is possibly TRBD1 (5 bases). V shed 3 bases and J shed 0 bases, with 20 bases lying between them. This CDR3 comprises 18 residues. The germline CDR1 and CDR2 sequences are MGHRA and YSYEKL. The CDR3 DNA is TGCGCCAGCAGCCAGACGACGTTCCTCAGGGCCATGAACACTGAAGCTTTCTTT. Its translation: CASSQTTFLRAMNTEAFF.

For the CDR3, the DNA is TGTGCCAGCGGATGGACAGGGGGGATCGAAGGCTACACCTTC. Its protein is CASGWTGGIEGYTF. This sequence joins TRBV2 and TRBJ1-2, with 10 bases matching TRBD1. The CDR3 is made up of 14 amino acids. Germline trimming cut 8 bases from V and 8 bases from J; bases unmatched to any gene: 11. CDR1 and CDR2 from the germline V gene are SNHLY and FYNNEI.

The chain has TRBV12-5 and TRBJ2-7; D is perhaps TRBD1 (5 bases). V was cut by 6 bases and J by 4 bases, with 10 bases left in between. Per germline, CDR1 LGHNT and CDR2 FRNRAP. The CDR3 is made up of 12 amino acids. The CDR3 sequence is CASGYDRYEQYF. CDR3 DNA: TGTGCTAGTGGATATGACAGATACGAGCAGTACTTC.

The chain employs TRBV28 and TRBJ1-2; D call uncertain. The CDR3 sequence is 12 residues long. V was clipped by 5 bases and J by 3 bases, with 7 bases between them. CDR1 and CDR2 (germline): MDHEN, SYDVKM. Here the CDR3 DNA reads TGTGCCAGCAGTGGCTCAGACTATGGCTACACCTTC. Translating it yields CASSGSDYGYTF.

The chain couples TRBV5-1 to TRBJ2-2, with a possible D match to TRBD2 (6 bases). CDR1 is SGHRS and CDR2 is YFSETQ in the germline V gene. The CDR3 length is 13 residues. Trimming pared 5 bases from V and 4 bases from J, leaving 9 bases between. CDR3 loop: CASRERATGELFF. CDR3 coding DNA: TGCGCCAGCAGGGAGCGGGCCACCGGGGAGCTGTTTTTT.

The chain uses TRBV5-5 and TRBJ1-2; 7 bases agree with TRBD1. CDR1 SGHKS and CDR2 YYEKEE come from the germline V gene (reference sequence). The J segment lost 3 bases and the V segment lost 4 bases, leaving 9 bases of the junction unmatched. This CDR3 region has 15 residues. The chain's CDR3 is CASSIDRAGYYGYTF. As DNA, the CDR3 is TGTGCCAGCAGCATAGACAGGGCCGGGTACTATGGCTACACCTTC.

This sequence joins TRBV27 and TRBJ1-1, with 8 bases matching TRBD1. The germline gives CDR1 MNHEY, CDR2 SMNVEV (reference sequence). The CDR3 consists of 15 residues. Unmatched junction bases numbered 7, after V lost 5 bases and J lost 2 bases. The CDR3 loop reads CASSGRDRPNTEAFF. The CDR3 DNA reads as TGTGCCAGCAGTGGTCGGGACAGGCCAAACACTGAAGCTTTCTTT.

The chain employs TRBV27 and TRBJ1-1, with 7 bases fitting TRBD1. This CDR3 has 17 residues. The germline V gene encodes CDR1 MNHEY and CDR2 SMNVEV (reference sequence). The junction had 15 bases not matched to a gene; V was cut back by 5 bases and J by 3 bases. The CDR3 reads CASSLFGGGGGHTEAFF. The CDR3 nucleotides read TGTGCCAGCAGTCTCTTCGGTGGTGGAGGGGGCCACACTGAAGCTTTCTTT.

The V and J genes are TRBV29-1 and TRBJ2-1; the match to TRBD2 covers 7 bases. V lost 1 base, J lost 4 bases, and 7 bases stayed unmatched. The CDR3 runs to 15 residues. Germline CDR1 reads SQVTM; CDR2 reads ANQGSEA. The CDR3 sequence: CSVEGKRGTYNEQFF. CDR3 in DNA: TGCAGCGTTGAAGGAAAGCGGGGAACTTACAATGAGCAGTTCTTC.

The chain employs TRBV11-3 and TRBJ2-2, with 7 bases fitting TRBD2. The CDR3 totals 15 residues. Germline CDR1 is SGHNT and CDR2 is YENEEA. The junction had 12 bases not matched to a gene; V was cut back by 6 bases and J by 8 bases. The CDR3 bases are TGTGCCAGCAGTACCGCGGTGCGGGGGACTGGGGAGCTGTTTTTT. Translation gives CASSTAVRGTGELFF. Full variable domain (rest looked up from reference TRBV11-3 and TRBJ2-2): EAGVVQSPRYKIIEKKQPVAFWCNPISGHNTLYWYLQNLGQGPELLIRYENEEAVDDSQLPKDRFSAERLKGVDSTLKIQPAELGDSAVYLCASSTAVRGTGELFFGEGSRLTVL.

The chain employs TRBV19 and TRBJ1-6; maybe TRBD1 (6 bases). The germline V gene has CDR1 LNHDA and CDR2 SQIVND (reference sequence). The CDR3 runs to 13 residues. V was clipped by 4 bases and J by 11 bases, with 12 bases between them. The CDR3 DNA sequence: TGTGCCAGTAGTAATAGGGGGGGTACACCCCTCCACTTT. Its translation: CASSNRGGTPLHF.

This clone was detected a few times. This rearrangement joins TRBV3-1 (or the pseudogene TRBV3-2) to TRBJ1-2, with D unresolved. Germline V gives CDR1 LGHDT, CDR2 YNNKEL (reference sequence). The V gene lost 3 bases and the J gene lost 6 bases, with 17 bases spanning the gap. The CDR3 has 15 amino acids. The CDR3 reads CASSQSVGGMDGYTF. The CDR3 bases are TGTGCCAGCAGCCAGTCGGTGGGCGGGATGGATGGCTACACCTTC.

The rearrangement joins TRBV6-1 to TRBJ1-5; D remains ambiguous. Deletions cut 0 bases from V and 5 bases from J, with 11 bases between. Germline V gene lookup returns CDR1 MNHNS and CDR2 SASEGT. The CDR3 spans 15 residues. CDR3 in amino acids: CASSEARLPDQPQHF. The CDR3 DNA follows: TGTGCCAGCAGTGAAGCAAGACTACCGGATCAGCCCCAGCATTTT.

The rearrangement uses TRBV18 and TRBJ2-7, with TRBD2 matching over 8 bases. The germline gives CDR1 KGHSH, CDR2 LQKENI. V shed 0 bases and J 4 bases; nucleotides not matched to a gene: 5. The CDR3 covers 15 residues. CDR3 residues: CASSPPTSGGYEQYF. DNA of the CDR3: TGTGCCAGCTCACCACCTACTAGCGGTGGATACGAGCAGTACTTC.

This clone has more than one count but fewer than ten. CDR3: CASSIGTGVYEQYF. The CDR3 DNA sequence: TGTGCCAGCAGCATCGGGACAGGGGTTTACGAGCAGTACTTC. The chain joins TRBV5-6 to TRBJ2-7, with 10 bases that match TRBD1. V lost 4 bases to trimming and J lost 4 bases; unmatched junction nucleotides: 5. CDR3 length equals 14 residues. Germline V lookup: CDR1 SGHDT, CDR2 YYEEEE.

The genes are TRBV9 and TRBJ2-3, with TRBD2 identical over 7 bases. V lost 0 bases, J lost 1 base, and 5 bases stayed unmatched. The CDR3 consists of 16 residues. CDR1 is SGDLS and CDR2 is YYNGEE in the germline V gene. CDR3 region: CASSVVASGGTDTQYF. As DNA, the CDR3 is TGTGCCAGCAGCGTAGTGGCCAGCGGGGGCACAGATACGCAGTATTTT.

The chain links TRBV5-4 to TRBJ1-1; D is undetermined. This CDR3 is built from 15 residues. Trimming cost V 5 bases and J 2 bases, with 16 bases left between them. Germline V gives CDR1 SGHNT, CDR2 YYREEE (reference sequence). This chain's CDR3 is CASRSSGPRNTEAFF. The CDR3 DNA reads as TGTGCCAGCAGATCCAGCGGTCCTCGTAACACTGAAGCTTTCTTT.

This rearrangement joins TRBV5-4 to TRBJ2-7, with 7 bases fitting TRBD1. CDR3 length: 15 amino acids. V dropped 0 bases and J dropped 3; count of bases not matched to a gene: 6. Germline loops: CDR1 SGHNT, CDR2 YYREEE (reference sequence). Here the CDR3 reads CASSLAPTGSYEQYF. Here the CDR3 DNA reads TGTGCCAGCAGCTTGGCCCCGACAGGGAGCTACGAGCAGTACTTC.